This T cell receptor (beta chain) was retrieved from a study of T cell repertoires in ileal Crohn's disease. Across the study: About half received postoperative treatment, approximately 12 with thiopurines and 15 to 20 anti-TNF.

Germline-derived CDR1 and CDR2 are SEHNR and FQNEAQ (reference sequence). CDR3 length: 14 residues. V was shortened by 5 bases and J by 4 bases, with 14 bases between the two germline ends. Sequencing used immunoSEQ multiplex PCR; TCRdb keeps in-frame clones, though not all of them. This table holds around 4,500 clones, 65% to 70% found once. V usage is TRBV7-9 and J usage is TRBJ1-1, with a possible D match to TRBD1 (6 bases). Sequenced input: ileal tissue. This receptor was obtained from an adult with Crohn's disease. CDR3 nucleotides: TGTGCCAGCAGCCTACAGGGAGGGGGCACTGAAGCTTTCTTT. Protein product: CASSLQGGGTEAFF.